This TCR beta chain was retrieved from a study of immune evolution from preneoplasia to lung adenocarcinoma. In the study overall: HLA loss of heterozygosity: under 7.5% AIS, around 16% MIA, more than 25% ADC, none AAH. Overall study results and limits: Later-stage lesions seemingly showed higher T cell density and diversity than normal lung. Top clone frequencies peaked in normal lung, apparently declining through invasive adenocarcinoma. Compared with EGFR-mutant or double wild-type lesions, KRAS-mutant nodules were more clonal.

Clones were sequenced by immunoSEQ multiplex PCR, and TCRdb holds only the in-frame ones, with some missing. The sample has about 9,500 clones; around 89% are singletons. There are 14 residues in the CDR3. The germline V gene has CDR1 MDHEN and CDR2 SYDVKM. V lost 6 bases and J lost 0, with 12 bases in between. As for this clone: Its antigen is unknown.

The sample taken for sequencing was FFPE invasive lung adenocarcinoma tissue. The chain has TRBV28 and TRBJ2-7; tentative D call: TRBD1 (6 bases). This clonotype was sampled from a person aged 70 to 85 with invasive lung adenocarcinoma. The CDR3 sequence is CASSGTTASYEQYF. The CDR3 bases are TGTGCCAGCAGCGGGACAACCGCCTCCTACGAGCAGTACTTC.